The rows below give T cell receptor beta chains drawn from one sample of a study of T cell repertoires in cytomegalovirus infection. No antigens are known for them. TCRdb called the reads again in MiXCR, with one record for every CDR3 protein. Here the sample spans about 310,000 distinct CDR3 sequences, 20% to 25% being singletons. The source was cultured PBMCs, collected from culture after CMV antigen stimulation. The receptor set was obtained from a human donor in good health (CMV status not recorded). Some clones in this sample may be carry-over from other donors' samples. The CDR3 runs from the conserved cysteine through the conserved F or W. The order of the fields is V gene, clone size, D gene, J gene, CDR3 DNA, CDR3 protein. A D gene is named only where the DNA matches it firmly. Only part of the rows carry a size: once, few, many, or a class if the clone is expanded.

v_gene: TRBV7-2; abundance: NA; d_gene: NA; j_gene: TRBJ2-3; CDR3nt: TGTGCCAGCAGCGACGGGGCTAGCACAGATACGCAGTATTTT; CDR3aa: CASSDGASTDTQYF
v_gene: TRBV7-4; abundance: NA; d_gene: NA; j_gene: TRBJ2-4; CDR3nt: TGTGCCAGCAGCTCCCGGACCAAAAACATTCAGTACTTC; CDR3aa: CASSSRTKNIQYF
v_gene: TRBV6-1; abundance: few; d_gene: TRBD1; j_gene: TRBJ1-2; CDR3nt: TGTGCCAGCAGAGGACAGGGAGGGGTGCGGGGCTACACCTTC; CDR3aa: CASRGQGGVRGYTF
v_gene: TRBV10-3; abundance: NA; d_gene: TRBD1; j_gene: TRBJ1-1; CDR3nt: TGTGCCATCCGACCGGGACAGGGGGTGAACACTGAAGCTTTCTTT; CDR3aa: CAIRPGQGVNTEAFF
v_gene: TRBV6-2/TRBV6-3; abundance: NA; d_gene: NA; j_gene: TRBJ2-1; CDR3nt: TGTGCCAGCAGTCCAGCGCGCAATGAGCAGTTCTTC; CDR3aa: CASSPARNEQFF
v_gene: TRBV11-2; abundance: few; d_gene: TRBD2; j_gene: TRBJ2-5; CDR3nt: TGTGCCAGCAGCTTAGAGGCGGGAGAGTCGGAGACCCAGTACTTC; CDR3aa: CASSLEAGESETQYF
v_gene: TRBV7-6; abundance: few; d_gene: NA; j_gene: TRBJ2-3; CDR3nt: TGTGCCAGCAGCTTCAGCGTACATCCTAGGTCTGGCACAGATACGCAGTATTTT; CDR3aa: CASSFSVHPRSGTDTQYF
v_gene: TRBV5-6; abundance: NA; d_gene: TRBD2; j_gene: TRBJ2-3; CDR3nt: TGTGCCAGCAGCCTCCGGACTAGCGGGGCGGGGTCCACAGATACGCAGTATTTT; CDR3aa: CASSLRTSGAGSTDTQYF
v_gene: TRBV18; abundance: NA; d_gene: TRBD2; j_gene: TRBJ2-1; CDR3nt: TGTGCCAGCTCACTAGCGGGAGGTTCTCACTCCTACAATGAGCAGTTCTTC; CDR3aa: CASSLAGGSHSYNEQFF
v_gene: TRBV12-3/TRBV12-4; abundance: few; d_gene: NA; j_gene: TRBJ2-3; CDR3nt: TGTGCCAGCAACGGTTATCGGCAGGGCACAGATACGCAGTATTTT; CDR3aa: CASNGYRQGTDTQYF
v_gene: TRBV19; abundance: NA; d_gene: NA; j_gene: TRBJ1-5; CDR3nt: TGTGCCAGTAATGGCAATAGCAATCAGCCCCAGCATTTT; CDR3aa: CASNGNSNQPQHF